This TCR beta chain is drawn from a study of cytomegalovirus exposure and HLA in healthy donors. Broader study findings: Cytomegalovirus-associated status was assigned to approximately 160 TCR beta chains. Later work associated 17,000 or so TCR beta sequences with HLA alleles at 0.05 false discovery rate.

The CDR3 is 14 amino acids. Germline CDR1 and CDR2: LNHDA and SQIVND (reference sequence). Unmatched junction bases numbered 7, after V lost 5 bases and J lost 10 bases. Regarding this clone: Its target is not known.

Researchers ran the PCR with 60 Vbeta and 13 Jbeta primers. Method: immunoSEQ multiplex PCR; TCRdb's copy keeps in-frame clones and lacks some. Found here are some 100,000 clones, roughly 70% of them singletons; the top ten hold roughly 10%. The V call is TRBV19, the J call TRBJ1-6; 8 bases map to TRBD1. This receptor was taken from a man aged 45-65 years in good health and CMV-seronegative. Source material: PBMCs. CDR3 coding DNA: TGTGCCAGTAGTCCCGACAGGGGAGGATCACCCCTCCACTTT. It encodes CASSPDRGGSPLHF.